This TCR beta chain was profiled in a study of blood T cells in healthy people across ages. Study-wide results and limits: There were more naive CD4+ cells and higher diversity in long-lived donors than in aged donors. Strong correlation was found linking TCR beta diversity to naive T cell percentage. Estimates of total diversity, which came from one million sequenced T cells, were considered to be underestimates.

With respect to this clonotype: The antigen is undetermined.

This CDR3 spans 15 amino acids. CDR1 is SGHTA and CDR2 is FQGNSA in the germline V gene. V gave up 5 bases and J gave up 3 bases, with 17 bases separating them. The use of a sample-barcoded 5' primer and a J-beta primer mix characterized a second PCR of roughly 6 to 11 cycles. From the 5' RACE reads, TCRdb called clonotypes with MiXCR, one entry per CDR3 protein. The table includes 1.5 million to 2 million distinct CDR3 sequences, roughly 30% detected once. The sample taken for sequencing was blood. The TCR originated in a woman in her thirties in good health. The rearrangement links TRBV7-2 to TRBJ2-7; weak D call: TRBD2 (6 bases). CDR3: CASSVGFSGHYEQYF. CDR3 bases: TGTGCCAGCAGCGTGGGTTTTAGCGGTCACTACGAGCAGTACTTC.